This T cell receptor (beta chain) was sequenced during a study of cytomegalovirus exposure and HLA in healthy donors (dated by TCRdb to the late 2010s). Looking at the study overall: According to an earlier analysis of 587 of the donors, about 179 million T cells yielded over 90 million unique TCR beta sequences and 276 Gb of sequence data. A later genetic analysis took genome-wide SNP genotypes for about three fifths of the 666 donors and used that subset as a discovery cohort. HLA typing covered class I and class II loci at four-digit resolution. In addition to the first cohort of roughly 700 subjects, a separate validation cohort of around 110 different subjects was used. About 320 gigabases of sequencing data and approximately 85 million unique TCR sequences were included in an early release covering under 650 HLA-typed donors. The later analysis used no new phenotypic data to find candidate immune exposures, relying instead on TCR beta sequences and their occurrence across donors. Among the roughly 430 genotyped donors, around 81% belonged to the genetic ancestry cluster associated with self-reported Caucasian donors. Every discovery cohort repertoire had been produced on one sequencing platform. Across approximately 400 genotyped donors of the cohort, an average of about 240,000 unique TCR beta nucleotide sequences per donor were sequenced, and roughly 20% of those sequences were non-productive. The study combined high-throughput TCR immunosequencing, statistical association of individual TCRs with disease status, and machine learning to predict cytomegalovirus infection status. In a later analysis, previously published TCR beta repertoires from 550 to 750 donors were re-analyzed and high-resolution HLA genotyping was added so that TCR occurrence patterns could be studied. An earlier analysis of approximately 640 of the donors applied high-throughput TCR beta sequencing to assess whether each TCR beta V gene segment acted as functional or pseudogenic. The study aimed to test whether cataloging public T cell receptors could reveal signatures of past pathogen exposure. The study profiled the T cell repertoires of under 850 subjects by immunosequencing and related them to cytomegalovirus serostatus. Donor age, sex, ethnicity and CMV serostatus were compiled alongside the repertoire data. Typing coverage varied by locus: 629-630 donors for A, B, C, DRB1 and DQB1; some 520 for DQA1; more than 600 for DPA1; 450 to 480 for DPB1. Roughly 5 DR-DQ haplotypes were handled as single units for association and clustering because linkage in the cohort was strong.

As to this clone: What this receptor recognizes is not known. There are no base qualities to consult, and no much larger clone falls within one base.

Library preparation employed the immunoSEQ multiplex PCR assay. For the multiplex PCR, a mixture combining 60 forward primers for TCR Vbeta segments and 13 reverse primers for TCR Jbeta segments was used. The CDR3 region of rearranged TCR beta genes was amplified from genomic DNA by a multiplex PCR assay. The Illumina HiSeq System was used to sequence the amplified TCR beta libraries as 87-base-pair reads. In the paper's pipeline: A later analysis counted tens of millions of unique TCR beta chains across the 650 to 800 repertoires, and some 11 million of these chains were shared by at least two donors. Raw reads were error-corrected and collapsed into unique sequences by a nearest-neighbor algorithm in which closely related sequences were merged to remove PCR and sequencing errors. CDR3 sequences were aligned to IMGT reference sequences to assign V, D and J gene segments. Each retained sequence needed at least a six-nucleotide match to both a V gene segment and a J gene segment. A rearrangement was called productive if the CDR3 had no stop codons and remained in frame with V and J, and every other rearrangement was called non-productive. Following IMGT convention, CDR3 was defined as the stretch from the second conserved V-encoded cysteine to the conserved J-encoded phenylalanine. The earlier analysis of some 550 of the donors excluded any sequence lacking an unambiguous match to a single V gene segment. An earlier analysis of several hundred of the donors called V segments functional above 56.7% productive rearrangements and segregating when the between-donor standard deviation exceeded 5%. A statistical classification framework was built to diagnose cytomegalovirus status from the catalog of TCR beta chain sequences. In a later analysis, TCR nucleotide sequences were compared against IMGT/GENE-DB human TR gene sequences so that V and J genes could be assigned. A later analysis assigned CDR3 sequences and most-parsimonious VDJ recombination scenarios with the TCRdist pipeline. In a later analysis, each TCR beta chain was defined by its CDR3 amino acid sequence together with its V-gene family, and reads lacking a unique V-gene family were excluded. To address suspected cross-contamination and a sequencing artifact, a later analysis removed around 600 highly shared, low-generation-probability nucleotide sequences. In a later analysis, a clonal expansion index was calculated for each public chain from normalized within-repertoire ranks of inferred template counts. In a later analysis, generation probabilities were computed using a VDJ recombination model fitted to out-of-frame rearrangements, and the results were checked against IGoR. In a later analysis, TCR-TCR, TCR-HLA and TCR-CMV co-occurrence was scored with hypergeometric tests, and a repertoire-size bias correction was applied to TCR pairs. A later analysis estimated false discovery rates by permuting HLA or CMV assignments 20 times. A later analysis grouped co-occurring TCRs with DBSCAN, adding TCRdist sequence similarity when clustering within HLA-allele-positive subsets. Repertoires with fewer than 30,000 or more than 120,000 public chains, plus five repertoires with anomalous nucleotide sharing, were excluded from co-occurrence clustering. The clones in this table, taken by TCRdb from immuneACCESS, are in-frame only. Not every clone is retained; where verified, under half of the shortfall comes from an unresolved V gene, and the cause of the rest is unknown. From that table come the V and J calls and clone size; the DNA was used to work out D and trimming. Present in this sample are over 200,000 clones, around 85% of which were seen just once. The ten largest clonotypes hold about 1.2% of the sample.

In total, 666 healthy bone marrow donors made up the cohort. All cohort members were sampled while nominally healthy, although unrecorded immune exposures were likely present. Of the roughly 670 cohort members, about 290 had a positive CMV serostatus and about 400 had a negative one, while no CMV serostatus was recorded for the donor. A peripheral blood sample was collected from each donor, and TCR beta sequencing was performed on peripheral blood mononuclear cells. Genomic DNA was extracted from the blood cell samples with the Qiagen DNeasy Blood Extraction Kit. V is reduced by 1 base and J by 3 bases, leaving a spacing of 13 bases between them. The CDR3 measures 15 amino acids from cysteine to phenylalanine. Of all the DNA, just the CDR3 is kept, 45 bases in frame from base 1. The CDR1 and CDR2 encoded by the germline V gene are MDHEN and SYDVKM. Results and caveats for the whole study, not just this receptor: Immune exposure information for the cohort was limited to CMV serostatus. In this cohort, only TCR beta chains were sequenced, and detectable features were limited by the absence of alpha or paired-chain data. Presence/absence analyses assumed roughly uniform sequencing depth across donors, an assumption that may not hold. In an earlier analysis of some 540 of the donors, most TCR beta V segments appeared in productive rearrangements about 90% or about 30% of the time, broadly matching IMGT annotations. The authors suggested that the approach could potentially be extended to other disease states and immunological phenotypes. The classifier was reported to diagnose cytomegalovirus status with high specificity and sensitivity in both the original and validation cohorts. Assigning TCR associations to individual alleles was difficult when HLA alleles, especially DR and DQ, strongly co-occurred. According to a later genetic analysis, donors in an Asian-associated ancestry cluster had fewer N-insertions in productive TCRs than the roughly 700-donor mean. The earlier analysis of nearly 600 of the donors excluded roughly 16 rarely observed V segments, including chromosome 9 orphons, because counts were too low. A few of the identified cytomegalovirus-associated TCR beta chains were confirmed in vitro to be specific for cytomegalovirus antigens. An association between a missense DCLRE1C variant and V-gene and J-gene trimming of TCR beta chains was found in a later genetic analysis and replicated in an independent cohort. While some public TCRs were present in many individuals, most TCR sequences turned up only very rarely across donors. Because some donors lacked HLA typing at each locus, the association tests relied only on the typed subset. A later analysis found that most CMV-associated TCR beta chains appeared HLA-restricted, with HLA associations seemingly driven largely by CMV exposure. According to a later analysis, TCR association rates differed among HLA loci, with DRB1 alleles showing the most associated TCRs and HLA-C alleles showing the fewest. Linkage disequilibrium might explain the correlated functional status among segregating V segments, but an unknown experimental factor could not be ruled out. The study listed 150 to 200 TCR beta chains as associated with cytomegalovirus. In a later analysis, 15,000 to 20,000 TCR beta sequences were associated with specific HLA alleles at a false discovery rate of 0.05. The sequencing pipeline was judged likely to have produced a cluster of highly shared sequence variants as a technical artifact. In a later analysis, several top co-occurrence clusters were reported to appear linked to parvovirus B19, influenza, CMV and Epstein-Barr virus. Because the 87-base-pair reads could not distinguish some IMGT-functional V segments, including TRBV6-2 and TRBV6-3, those segments were excluded. A further reported finding was that TCR beta sequences accurately predicted the HLA-A and HLA-B alleles for most subjects in the first cohort. Compared with equally common non-associated chains, HLA-associated TCR beta chains in a later analysis were more clonally expanded and had lower generation probabilities.

Sequenced: PBMCs. The chain is encoded by TRBV28 joined to TRBJ2-7, and possibly TRBD2, on 5 matching bases. This TCR derives from a human donor in good health. The CDR3 region reads CASSLSGIRFYEQYF. The sequence in DNA is TGTGCCAGCAGTTTATCCGGGATCCGATTCTACGAGCAGTACTTC.